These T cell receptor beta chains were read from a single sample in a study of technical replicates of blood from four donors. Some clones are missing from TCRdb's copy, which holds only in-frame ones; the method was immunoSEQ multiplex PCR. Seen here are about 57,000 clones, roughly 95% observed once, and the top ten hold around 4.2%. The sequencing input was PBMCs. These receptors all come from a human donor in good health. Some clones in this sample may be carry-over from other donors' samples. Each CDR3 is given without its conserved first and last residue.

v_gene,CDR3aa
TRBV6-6,ASSYGDRSSYEQY
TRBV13,ASSSRGAGHNEQF
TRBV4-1,ASSRLTSGRAYEQY
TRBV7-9,ASSLGLAGETQY
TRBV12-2,ATEINEQY
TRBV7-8,ASSLSLGYGNTIY
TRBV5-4,ASSLTAGQYNEQF
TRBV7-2,ASSGQGAYGYT
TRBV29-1,SDTGTSGSHRPQY
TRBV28,ASSYQGAGDTQY
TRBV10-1,ASMRTGVFRELF
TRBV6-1,ASRTSGGPAEQY